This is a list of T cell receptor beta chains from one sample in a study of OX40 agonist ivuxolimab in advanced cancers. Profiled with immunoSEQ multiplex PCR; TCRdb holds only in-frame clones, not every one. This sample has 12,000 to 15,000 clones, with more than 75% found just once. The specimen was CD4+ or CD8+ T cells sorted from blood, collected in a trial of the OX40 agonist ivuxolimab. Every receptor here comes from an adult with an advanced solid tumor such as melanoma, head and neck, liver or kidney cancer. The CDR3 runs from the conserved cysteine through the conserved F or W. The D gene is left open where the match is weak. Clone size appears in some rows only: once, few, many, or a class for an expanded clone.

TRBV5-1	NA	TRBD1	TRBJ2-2	TGCGCCAGCAGCATCGGGACAGGGCAGGCCGGGGAGCTGTTTTTT	CASSIGTGQAGELFF
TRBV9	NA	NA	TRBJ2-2	TGTGCCAGCAGCGGGAGGCGGGGGCGCGGGCGGAACACCGGGGAGCTGTTTTTT	CASSGRRGRGRNTGELFF
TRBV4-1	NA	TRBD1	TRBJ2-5	TGCGCCAGCAGCCGCGGACAGGGGGGGCAGGAGACCCAGTACTTC	CASSRGQGGQETQYF
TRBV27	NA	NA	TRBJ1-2	TGTGCCAGCAGTTTATCCTACCGGGCTTATGGCTACACCTTC	CASSLSYRAYGYTF
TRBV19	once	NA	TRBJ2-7	TGTGCCATCCGACGGGGCAAAGCCTACGAGCAGTACTTC	CAIRRGKAYEQYF
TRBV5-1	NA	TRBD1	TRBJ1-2	TGCGCCAGCAGCAGCGGGACAGGGCCCTATGGCTACACCTTC	CASSSGTGPYGYTF
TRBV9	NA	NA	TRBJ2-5	TGTGCCAGCAGCGTAAACGGGGAAGAGACCCAGTACTTC	CASSVNGEETQYF
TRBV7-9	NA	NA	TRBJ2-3	TGTGCCAGCAGCTTAGCAGGGGCTGGCACAGATACGCAGTATTTT	CASSLAGAGTDTQYF
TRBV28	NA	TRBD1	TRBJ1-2	TGTGCCAGCAGTTGGACAGGGAATAACTATGGCTACACCTTC	CASSWTGNNYGYTF
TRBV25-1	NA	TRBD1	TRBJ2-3	TGTGCCAGCAGTGACCTGGGACAGGGAGGTCCAGATACGCAGTATTTT	CASSDLGQGGPDTQYF
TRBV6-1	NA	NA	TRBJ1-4	TGTGCCAGCAGTGAACTTCCCGGGACGGCCAGACAACTGTTTTTT	CASSELPGTARQLFF
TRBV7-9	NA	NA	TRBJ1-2	TGTGCCAGCAGGGCCGGGTCCCCTCGAAACTATGGCTACACCTTC	CASRAGSPRNYGYTF
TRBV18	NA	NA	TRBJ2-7	TGTGCCAGCTCACCGGGGCGAACTAGCAACGAGCAGTACTTC	CASSPGRTSNEQYF
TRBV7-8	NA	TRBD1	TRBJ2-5	TGTGCCAGCAGCTTACGGACAGGGATGCAAGAGACCCAGTACTTC	CASSLRTGMQETQYF
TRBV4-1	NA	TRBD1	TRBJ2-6	TGCGCCAGCAGCCAAGTTCCGACAGGGGGAGAATCTGGGGCCAACGTCCTGACTTTC	CASSQVPTGGESGANVLTF
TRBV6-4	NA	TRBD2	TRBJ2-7	TGTGCCAGCGCATTGCCTCCCCGCGGGGGGGCCTGGGAGCAGTACTTC	CASALPPRGGAWEQYF
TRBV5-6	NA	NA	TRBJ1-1	TGTGCCAGCAGCTGGGGAGGGAGGGCTGAAGCTTTCTTT	CASSWGGRAEAFF
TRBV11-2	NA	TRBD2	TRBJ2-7	TGTGCCAGCAGCTCGGGACTACCCGAATCCTACGAGCAGTACTTC	CASSSGLPESYEQYF
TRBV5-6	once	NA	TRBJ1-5	TGTGCCAGCAGCACGCGTGCAGGGCGTTTGAGCAATCAGCCCCAGCATTTT	CASSTRAGRLSNQPQHF
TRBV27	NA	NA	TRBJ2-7	TGTGCCAGCAGTGTTAAGAGCTACGAGCAGTACTTC	CASSVKSYEQYF
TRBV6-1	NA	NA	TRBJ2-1	TGTGCCAGCAGTGAGCGGACTCTCGAGTTCTTC	CASSERTLEFF
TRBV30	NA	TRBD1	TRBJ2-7	TGTGCCTGGAGTGTAGGACAGGGGTACGAGCAGTACTTC	CAWSVGQGYEQYF
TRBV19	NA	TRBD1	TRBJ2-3	TGTGCCAGTAGCCTACAGGGGTCGAAAGATACGCAGTATTTT	CASSLQGSKDTQYF
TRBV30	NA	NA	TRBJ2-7	TGTGCCTGGAGTTGGGAGGCCTACGAGCAGTACTTC	CAWSWEAYEQYF
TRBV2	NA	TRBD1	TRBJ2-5	TGTGCCAGCAGTCGGGACAGGGCCAACCAAGAGACCCAGTACTTC	CASSRDRANQETQYF
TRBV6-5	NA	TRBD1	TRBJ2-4	TGTGCCAGCAGCCCCTCCGGACAGGGGACAGACATTCAGTACTTC	CASSPSGQGTDIQYF